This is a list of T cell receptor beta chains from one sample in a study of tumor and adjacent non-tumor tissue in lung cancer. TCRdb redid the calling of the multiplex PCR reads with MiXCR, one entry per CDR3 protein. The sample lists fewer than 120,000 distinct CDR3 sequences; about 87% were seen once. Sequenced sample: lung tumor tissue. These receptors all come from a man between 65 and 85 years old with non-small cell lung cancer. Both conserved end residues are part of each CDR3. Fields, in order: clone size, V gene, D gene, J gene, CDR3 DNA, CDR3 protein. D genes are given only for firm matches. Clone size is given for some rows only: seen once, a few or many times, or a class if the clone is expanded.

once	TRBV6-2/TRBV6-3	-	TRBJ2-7	TGTGCCAGCACCGACGACGGTATTGGGAGACACTACGAGCAGTACTTC	CASTDDGIGRHYEQYF
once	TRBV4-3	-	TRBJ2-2	TGCGCCAGCAGACGAGTCACAACCACCGGGGAGCTGTTTTTT	CASRRVTTTGELFF
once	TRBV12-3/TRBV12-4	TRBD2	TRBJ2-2	TGTGTCAGCAGTCACGCGGGGGGGCAAAACACCGGGAAGCTGTTTTTT	CVSSHAGGQNTGKLFF
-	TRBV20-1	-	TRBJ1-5	TGCAGTACGACTTTAGGTAGCAATCAGCCCCAGCATTTT	CSTTLGSNQPQHF
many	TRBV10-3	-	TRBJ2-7	TGTGCCATCAGCGAGAACAGGGAATTAGGGCAGTACTTC	CAISENRELGQYF
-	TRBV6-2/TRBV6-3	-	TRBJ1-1	TGTGCCAGCAGTACGAGACAGGTGACGAGCACTGAAGCTTCCTTT	CASSTRQVTSTEASF
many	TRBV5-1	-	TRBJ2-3	TGCGCCAGCAGCCTCCCGACGGGGTCTACAGATACGCAGTATTTT	CASSLPTGSTDTQYF
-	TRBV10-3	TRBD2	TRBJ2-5	TGTGCCATCAGTGCTCGTCCTTCTACTAGCGAAATTGCGGTGGAGACCCAGTACTTC	CAISARPSTSEIAVETQYF
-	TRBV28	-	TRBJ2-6	TGTACCAGCAGCCTCCCGGGGCCTGGGGCCAACGTCCTGACTTTC	CTSSLPGPGANVLTF
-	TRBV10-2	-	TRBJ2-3	TGCGCCAGCAGGGAAGGAAAAACGGCTAGGTTCCTTAGCACAGATGCGCAGTATTTT	CASREGKTARFLSTDAQYF
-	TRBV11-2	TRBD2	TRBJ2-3	TGTGCCAGCAGCTTAATATCGCGCCTAGCGGGTGGAACTAGCGCAGATACGCAGTATTTT	CASSLISRLAGGTSADTQYF
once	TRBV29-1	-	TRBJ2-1	TGCAGCGTATTACCCCACTACAATGTGCAATTCTTC	CSVLPHYNVQFF
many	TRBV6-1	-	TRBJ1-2	TGTGCCAGCAGGGGGAACGGCTACACCTTC	CASRGNGYTF
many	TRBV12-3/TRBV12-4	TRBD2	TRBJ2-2	TGTGCCAGCAAGGGCGGGGGGACGCCGAACACCGGGGAGCTGTTTTTT	CASKGGGTPNTGELFF
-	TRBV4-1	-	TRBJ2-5	TGCGCCAGGAGCCACCCCCAAGAGACCGAGTACTTC	CARSHPQETEYF
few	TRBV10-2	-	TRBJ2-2	TGCGCCAGCAGTGTTTCAAGACTAGGTCGGTCCACTGGGGAGCTGTTTTTT	CASSVSRLGRSTGELFF
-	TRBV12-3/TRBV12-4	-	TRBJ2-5	TGTGCCATCAGTTCGGAGAGGGGCCAAGAGAGCCAGTACTTC	CAISSERGQESQYF
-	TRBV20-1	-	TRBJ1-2	TGCATTGCTAACTGGGGAGGAGTCTATGGCTACACGTTC	CIANWGGVYGYTF
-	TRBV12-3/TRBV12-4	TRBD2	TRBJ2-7	TGTGCCAGCACTAGGGACAGTACTAGCGGGAGATACGAGCAGTATTTC	CASTRDSTSGRYEQYF
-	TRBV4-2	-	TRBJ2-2	TGTGCCAGCTACGGACTACCGGGAGTGGGGACCTGGGAGCTGTTTTTT	CASYGLPGVGTWELFF
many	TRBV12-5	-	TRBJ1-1	TGTGCTAGTGGTTTGGGGGGGGGGGGTTCGAACACTGAAGCTTTCTTT	CASGLGGGGSNTEAFF
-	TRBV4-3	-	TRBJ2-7	TGCGCCAGCAGCCAAGTTGCCAGCCTTGGGGATGAGCAGTACTTC	CASSQVASLGDEQYF
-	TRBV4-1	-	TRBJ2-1	TGCGCCAGCAGCCAAGGGGTCGGTGCAAGGCGGTACAATGAGCAATTCTTC	CASSQGVGARRYNEQFF
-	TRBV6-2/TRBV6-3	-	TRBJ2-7	TGTGCCAGCAGTGACGAACTAGTGGAGAACTACGAACAGTACTTC	CASSDELVENYEQYF
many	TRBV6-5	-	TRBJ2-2	TGTGCCAGCAGCCCTAATATCCCGTCGTTGAGCGGGGAGCTGTTTTTT	CASSPNIPSLSGELFF
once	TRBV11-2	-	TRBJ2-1	TGTGCCAGCACCATGCAGGGACAACCTTACAATGAGCAGTTCTTC	CASTMQGQPYNEQFF
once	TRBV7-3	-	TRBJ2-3	TGTGCCAGCAGCTTAAGCCCGGGACAAGCAGATGATACGCAGTATTTT	CASSLSPGQADDTQYF
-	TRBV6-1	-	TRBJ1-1	TGTGCCAGCAAGGGATGGGGGGTTGGGAATACTGAAGCTTTCTTT	CASKGWGVGNTEAFF
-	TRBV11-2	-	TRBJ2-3	TGTGTCAACAGCCCTAGACTAGTGGGGGGGCATCGAGATACGCAGTATTTT	CVNSPRLVGGHRDTQYF
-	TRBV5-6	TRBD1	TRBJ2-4	TGTGCCGGCAGCGCTACCGGGACAGAGGTCGTTGGAAACCTTCAGTACTTC	CAGSATGTEVVGNLQYF
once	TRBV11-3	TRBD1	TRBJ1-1	TGTGCCAGGAGCCTCCGGGACAGAACCCTGAACACTGAAACTTTCTTC	CARSLRDRTLNTETFF
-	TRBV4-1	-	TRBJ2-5	TGCGCCAGCAGACAAGATGGCAGGGGTCCTCAAGAGACCCAGTACTTT	CASRQDGRGPQETQYF
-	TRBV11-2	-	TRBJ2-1	TGTGCCAGCAGCTTACATGTGCGGGTCTGGGCTTCCCACAATGAGCAGTTCTTC	CASSLHVRVWASHNEQFF
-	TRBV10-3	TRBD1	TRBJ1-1	TGTGCTATCAGTCGTTTGACAGGGGGTCCATGCGGCACTGAAGCTTTCTTT	CAISRLTGGPCGTEAFF
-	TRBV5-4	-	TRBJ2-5	TGTGCCAGCAGGGCCGTAGGACCGCAAGAGACCCAGTACTTC	CASRAVGPQETQYF
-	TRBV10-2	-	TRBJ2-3	TGCGCCAACAGGGACGGAAAAACGGCTAGATTCCTTAGCATAGATACGCAGTATTTT	CANRDGKTARFLSIDTQYF
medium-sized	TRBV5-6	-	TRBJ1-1	TGTGCCAGCAGCACCTTCGAACGCACTGAAGCTTTCTTT	CASSTFERTEAFF
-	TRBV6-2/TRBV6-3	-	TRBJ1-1	TGTGTTAGCCGACCTTTTATGGGACAAAGAAGAGAAGCTTTCTTT	CVSRPFMGQRREAFF
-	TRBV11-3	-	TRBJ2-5	TGTGCCAGCAGCTTAGGGATTAGTGTGGATGAGACCCAATACTTC	CASSLGISVDETQYF
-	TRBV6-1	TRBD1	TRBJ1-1	TGTGCCAGCATTGAATGGGGACAGGGTCGTTCTGAAGCTTTCTTT	CASIEWGQGRSEAFF
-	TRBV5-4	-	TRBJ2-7	TGTGCCAGCAACTTGCGGGTGACTACCTACGAGCAGTACTTC	CASNLRVTTYEQYF
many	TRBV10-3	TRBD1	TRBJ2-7	TGTGCCATCAGAGCGGACAGGGGAGGATCCGAGCAGTACTTC	CAIRADRGGSEQYF
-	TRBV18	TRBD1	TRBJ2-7	TGTGTCAGCTCACCATCCGGGACAGGGAACTACGAGCAGTACTTC	CVSSPSGTGNYEQYF
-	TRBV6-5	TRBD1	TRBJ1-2	TGTACCAGCAGCCAAGGGACAGGGGAGACCGCTAACTATGGCTACACCTTC	CTSSQGTGETANYGYTF
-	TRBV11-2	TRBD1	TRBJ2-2	TGTACCAGCAGCCGGGACAGTCGGTCCGGGGAGCTTTTTTTT	CTSSRDSRSGELFF
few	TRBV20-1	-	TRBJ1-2	TGCAGTGCTAGAGATTCGAAGTCAGGACAAAACTATGGTTACACCTTC	CSARDSKSGQNYGYTF
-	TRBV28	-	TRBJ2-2	TGTGCCAGCAGTTTATGGGTTCCCTTCGGGGGCACCGGGGAGCTGTTTTTT	CASSLWVPFGGTGELFF
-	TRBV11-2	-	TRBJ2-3	TGTACCAGCAGCCCTAGACTAGCTGGGGGGCATCGAGATACGCATTATTTT	CTSSPRLAGGHRDTHYF
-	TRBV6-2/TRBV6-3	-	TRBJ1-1	TGTGCCAGCCGACCTTTTGTGGGACAAAGAAGAGAAACCCTCTTT	CASRPFVGQRRETLF
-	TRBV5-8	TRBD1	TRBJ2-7	TGTGCCAGCAGCACCTTTGACAGGGACGAGCATCACTTC	CASSTFDRDEHHF
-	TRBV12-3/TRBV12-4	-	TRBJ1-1	TGTGACAGCAGATTTCGGGACACACAGAAAGCTTTCTTC	CDSRFRDTQKAFF